The clone carrying this T cell receptor beta chain has a handful of counts. No antigen is known for it. This entry comes from a study of shared clonotypes between healthy human individuals. Across the whole study: The people who gave samples were a couple of women and a few men aged 18 to 49. Study-level results: Specimens sampled were limited to blood, with tissue repertoires likely differing.

Using immunoSEQ multiplex PCR, the repertoire was profiled, and TCRdb retains in-frame clones only, with some absent. The sample includes hundreds of thousands of clones, about four fifths of them seen just once. Healthy HIV-negative adults without recent acute infections or vaccinations served as donors. This CDR3 spans 11 amino acids. CDR1 is SQVTM and CDR2 is ANQGSEA in the germline V gene. The V end was cut by 5 bases, the J end by 9 bases, with 13 bases between. The chain joins TRBV29-1 to TRBJ1-1, with D perhaps TRBD1 (6 bases). Sample: PBMCs. The clonotype was recovered from a woman aged 40-49 years in good health. Some clones in this sample may be carry-over from other donors' samples. For the CDR3, the DNA is TGCAGCGTTCGGGGGCAGGATAAAGCTTTCTTT. Amino acids: CSVRGQDKAFF.